These 10 T cell receptor beta chains came from one sample sequenced in a study of shared clonotypes between healthy human individuals. Repertoires were generated with immunoSEQ multiplex PCR, while TCRdb's copy carries only in-frame clones and drops some. This sample has about 2.2 million clones, with roughly 93% found just once. Naive-designated CD8 cells lacked CD45RO, were positively enriched for CCR7, and omitted terminally differentiated effector memory CD45RA+ cells. Material: naive CD8+ T cells from PBMCs. These receptors originate from a young man in good health. Some clones in this sample may be carry-over from other donors' samples.

This clone was detected once. The chain links TRBV9 to TRBJ2-3, with 10 bases identical to TRBD2. The CDR3 consists of 16 residues. Germline lookup yields CDR1 SGDLS and CDR2 YYNGEE. V shed 4 bases and J 2 bases; nucleotides not matched to a gene: 7. In DNA, the CDR3 is TGTGCCAGCAGCACTGAGACTAGCGGGTACACAGATACGCAGTATTTT. It encodes CASSTETSGYTDTQYF.

This clone was counted once. The chain has TRBV9 and TRBJ2-7, with a tentative D call TRBD1 (5 bases). Germline-derived CDR1 and CDR2 are SGDLS and YYNGEE. Trimming cost V 3 bases and J 0 bases, with 16 bases left between them. The CDR3 extends over 16 amino acids. The CDR3 protein is CASSEHQDKPSYEQYF. The DNA for the CDR3 is TGTGCCAGCAGCGAACACCAGGACAAGCCCTCCTACGAGCAGTACTTC.

Notes on this clone: This same CDR3 is encoded by further DNA sequences in the sample. V and J are TRBV4-3 and TRBJ2-7, with a possible D match to TRBD1 (6 bases). CDR1 and CDR2 from the germline V gene are LGHNA and YSLEER. The CDR3 loop spans 13 amino acids. Trimming removed 3 bases at V and 3 bases at J, with 9 bases between. CDR3 sequence reads: CASSQVQGYEQYF. The CDR3 coding sequence is TGCGCCAGCAGCCAGGTACAGGGCTACGAGCAGTACTTC.

The J gene is TRBJ2-1, the V gene TRBV2; the D is unclear. The CDR3 loop spans 12 amino acids. V shed 3 bases and J shed 9 bases, with 9 bases lying between them. Looked up from germline, CDR1 is SNHLY and CDR2 is FYNNEI. The DNA of the CDR3 is TGTGCCAGCAGTGATAGAGCAGGTGAGCAGTTCTTC. Its translation is CASSDRAGEQFF.

The CDR3 sequence is CASSFSGLGNEQFF. In DNA form, the CDR3 reads TGTGCCAGTAGTTTTTCGGGACTAGGCAATGAGCAGTTCTTC. The rearrangement joins TRBV19 to TRBJ2-1; TRBD2 aligns across 8 bases. Germline V gives CDR1 LNHDA, CDR2 SQIVND (reference sequence). CDR3 length: 14 amino acids. After removal of 5 bases from V and 6 bases from J, the junction contained 6 bases not matched to a gene.

This chain joins TRBV7-9 and TRBJ2-2; D remains unclear. This CDR3 has 14 amino acids. V was shortened by 5 bases and J by 4 bases, with 11 bases between the two germline ends. Germline-derived CDR1 and CDR2 are SEHNR and FQNEAQ (reference sequence). The CDR3 DNA reads TGTGCCAGCAGCGATACTGCGGTCACCGGGGAGCTGTTTTTT. It is translated as CASSDTAVTGELFF.

The count of this clone is one. V gene TRBV6-5 combines with J gene TRBJ1-1, with D hard to call. The V end was cut by 7 bases, the J end by 5 bases, with 14 bases between. This CDR3 is 13 amino acids long. The germline V gene has CDR1 MNHEY and CDR2 SVGAGI. Here the CDR3 reads CASTLTSVTEAFF. In nucleotides, the CDR3 is TGTGCCAGCACCCTTACGTCAGTAACTGAAGCTTTCTTT.

The chain has TRBV4-1 and TRBJ2-7; 16 nucleotides agree with TRBD2. The CDR3 covers 19 residues. Looked up from germline, CDR1 is MGHRA and CDR2 is YSYEKL. Trimming took 0 bases from V and 3 from J; bases not matched to a gene: 8. CDR3 loop: CASSQDGTSGRAPFYEQYF. CDR3 in DNA: TGCGCCAGCAGCCAAGATGGGACTAGCGGGAGGGCTCCCTTCTACGAGCAGTACTTC.

This clone is a singleton in its sample. The chain employs TRBV4-1 and TRBJ1-3; D not certain. Germline CDR1 and CDR2: MGHRA and YSYEKL. This CDR3 has 16 amino acids. V was cut by 0 bases and J by 3 bases, with 12 bases left in between. Written as DNA, the CDR3 is TGCGCCAGCAGCCAAGATGAGGGCAGGTTTGGAAACACCATATATTTT. Its protein product is CASSQDEGRFGNTIYF.

This clone was recorded once. The CDR3 sequence: CASSEASYGRAGEQYF. The CDR3 bases are TGTGCCAGCAGTGAAGCGTCGTACGGGAGGGCCGGCGAGCAGTACTTC. The chain uses TRBV2 and TRBJ2-7, with 8 nucleotides matching TRBD2. CDR3 length: 16 residues. Looked up from germline, CDR1 is SNHLY and CDR2 is FYNNEI. J gave up 6 bases and V 0 bases, and 10 bases lay outside the gene matches.